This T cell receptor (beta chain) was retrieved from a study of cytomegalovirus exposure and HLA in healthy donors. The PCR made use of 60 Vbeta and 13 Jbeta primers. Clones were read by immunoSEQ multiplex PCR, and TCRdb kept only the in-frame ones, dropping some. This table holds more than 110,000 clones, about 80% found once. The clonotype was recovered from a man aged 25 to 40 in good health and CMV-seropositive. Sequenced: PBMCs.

The CDR3 region has the DNA TGTGCCAGCAGCTTACAGCTAGCGGGAGCCGGGGAGCTGTTTTTT. It specifies CASSLQLAGAGELFF. The chain is built from TRBV7-3 and TRBJ2-2; 10 bases are shared with TRBD2. The V gene's germline CDR1 is SGHTA and CDR2 FQGTGA. The length of the CDR3 is 15 residues. V trimming: 2 bases; J trimming: 6 bases; junction bases outside the gene matches: 3.